The 9 T cell receptor beta chains in this list originate from one sample, sequenced in a study of blood T cell repertoires in COVID-19. Clones were read by immunoSEQ multiplex PCR, and TCRdb kept only the in-frame ones, dropping some. Of about 210,000 clones listed, less than 90% were seen once; the top ten hold about 4.7%. Sequencing input: PBMCs or T cells enriched from blood (not recorded which). The receptors here all came from a woman younger than 45 who had been exposed to COVID-19.

V is TRBV7-9 and J is TRBJ1-3; tentatively, D is TRBD1 (5 bases). Trimming removed 11 bases from V and 4 bases from J, with 12 bases in between. CDR1 and CDR2 from the germline V gene are SEHNR and FQNEAQ (reference sequence). The length of the CDR3 is 12 residues. The CDR3 bases are TGTGCCGGCGGGACGGAAGGAAACACCATATATTTT. As protein: CAGGTEGNTIYF.

The chain uses TRBV7-3 and TRBJ2-7, with D perhaps TRBD2 (6 bases). The V and J ends lost 4 bases and 5 bases respectively, with 21 bases between them. CDR3 length equals 16 residues. Germline assignment: CDR1 SGHTA and CDR2 FQGTGA. CDR3 region: CASSSGPGRPGNEQYF. DNA of the CDR3: TGTGCCAGCAGCTCAGGCCCGGGGAGGCCAGGGAACGAGCAGTACTTC.

This chain's CDR3 is CASSLRGTGASDTQYF. DNA for the CDR3: TGTGCCAGCAGCTTACGCGGGACAGGGGCCTCAGATACGCAGTATTTT. This chain uses TRBV7-3 with TRBJ2-3; TRBD1 matches 10 bases. V dropped 2 bases and J dropped 4; count of bases not matched to a gene: 6. Germline CDR1 reads SGHTA; CDR2 reads FQGTGA. There are 16 residues in the CDR3.

The chain combines TRBV24-1 with TRBJ1-1, with D maybe TRBD1 (6 bases). The V end lost 3 bases, the J end lost 11 bases, and 15 bases lay between the germline ends. There are 13 residues in the CDR3. Per germline, CDR1 KGHDR and CDR2 SFDVKD. The CDR3 DNA is TGTGCCACCAGTGATGGGAAAGGGGGATCGGCTTTCTTT. Protein sequence: CATSDGKGGSAFF.

The chain couples TRBV7-2 to TRBJ2-7; maybe TRBD1 (6 bases). The CDR3 loop spans 14 amino acids. V gave up 5 bases and J gave up 2 bases, with 13 bases separating them. CDR1 SGHTA and CDR2 FQGNSA come from the germline V gene. CDR3 residues: CASSQTGPAYEQYF. DNA of the CDR3: TGTGCCAGCAGCCAGACAGGCCCAGCCTACGAGCAGTACTTC.

The J gene is TRBJ2-3, the V gene TRBV29-1, with a weak D call TRBD2 (6 bases). Per germline, CDR1 SQVTM and CDR2 ANQGSEA. Trimming cost V 3 bases and J 5 bases, with 12 bases left between them. This CDR3 contains 13 residues. DNA for the CDR3: TGCAGCGTTGAGCGGGACGGAAAAGATACGCAGTATTTT. As protein: CSVERDGKDTQYF.

The count of this clone is one. The chain employs TRBV11-3 and TRBJ2-5; 10 bases are shared with TRBD1. Germline values: CDR1 SGHNT, CDR2 YENEEA. The length of the CDR3 is 17 residues. V dropped 4 bases and J dropped 3; count of bases not matched to a gene: 11. This CDR3 is CASSYRGTGTGEETQYF. In DNA form, the CDR3 reads TGTGCCAGCAGCTATAGGGGGACCGGGACAGGGGAAGAGACCCAGTACTTC.

The V call is TRBV4-1, the J call TRBJ1-1; D uncertain. Trimming took 1 base from V and 3 from J, leaving 9 bases between them. There are 14 residues in the CDR3. The germline gives CDR1 MGHRA, CDR2 YSYEKL. CDR3 coding DNA: TGCGCCAGCAGCCAAGCCCCTCCGTACACTGAAGCTTTCTTT. This codes for CASSQAPPYTEAFF.

J is TRBJ2-7 and V is TRBV19, with D unclear. This CDR3 has 13 amino acids. The ends were cut back, 3 bases at V and 2 bases at J, with 8 bases in the middle. Germline V gives CDR1 LNHDA, CDR2 SQIVND (reference sequence). The CDR3 here is CASSISETYEQYF. Here the CDR3 DNA reads TGTGCCAGTAGTATCTCAGAAACCTACGAGCAGTACTTC. Filled out from reference TRBV19 and TRBJ2-7, the complete variable domain reads DGGITQSPKYLFRKEGQNVTLSCEQNLNHDAMYWYRQDPGQGLRLIYYSQIVNDFQKGDIAEGYSVSREKKESFPLTVTSAQKNPTAFYLCASSISETYEQYFGPGTRLTVT.